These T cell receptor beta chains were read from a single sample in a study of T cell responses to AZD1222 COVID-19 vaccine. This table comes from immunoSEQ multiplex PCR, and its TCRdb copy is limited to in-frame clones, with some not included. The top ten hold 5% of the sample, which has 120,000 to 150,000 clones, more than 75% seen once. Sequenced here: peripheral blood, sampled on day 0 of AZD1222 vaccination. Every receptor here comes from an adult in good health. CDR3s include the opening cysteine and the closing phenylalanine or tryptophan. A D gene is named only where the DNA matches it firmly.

CASGTSGYNEQFF | TGTGCCAGCGGGACTAGCGGCTACAATGAGCAGTTCTTC | TRBD2 | TRBJ2-1 | TRBV2
CASSLAPPGQGGYGYTF | TGTGCCAGCAGCTTAGCCCCCCCCGGACAGGGAGGCTATGGCTACACCTTC | TRBD1 | TRBJ1-2 | TRBV7-2
CASSQSPPEYNEQFF | TGTGCCAGCAGCCAGTCTCCTCCGGAATACAATGAGCAGTTCTTC | - | TRBJ2-1 | TRBV5-5
CSATSGTEAFF | TGCAGTGCTACCTCCGGCACTGAAGCTTTCTTT | - | TRBJ1-1 | TRBV20-1
CASSKALLAGAMLGTDTQYF | TGTGCCAGTAGTAAGGCTTTACTAGCGGGAGCGATGTTGGGCACAGATACGCAGTATTTT | TRBD2 | TRBJ2-3 | TRBV19
CASSYEGSRVGYTF | TGTGCCAGCAGTTACGAGGGGTCCAGGGTGGGCTACACCTTC | - | TRBJ1-2 | TRBV6-5
CASSLAGQGGTDTQYF | TGTGCCAGCAGCCTCGCTGGACAGGGCGGCACAGATACGCAGTATTTT | TRBD1 | TRBJ2-3 | TRBV5-4
CACRRDPTGEQYF | TGTGCCTGCCGCCGGGACCCGACCGGAGAGCAGTACTTC | - | TRBJ2-7 | TRBV6-2/TRBV6-3
CASSIGKGSYNEQFF | TGTGCCAGTAGTATCGGAAAGGGGAGTTACAATGAGCAGTTCTTC | - | TRBJ2-1 | TRBV19
CASSPPGQGIPNEQYF | TGTGCCAGCTCACCTCCGGGACAGGGAATTCCGAACGAGCAGTACTTC | TRBD1 | TRBJ2-7 | TRBV18